The next 17 T cell receptor beta chains were all read from a single sample in a study of cytomegalovirus exposure and HLA in healthy donors. The PCR had 60 Vbeta and 13 Jbeta primers. This table comes from immunoSEQ multiplex PCR, and its TCRdb copy is limited to in-frame clones, with some not included. The repertoire table contains about 39,000 clones. Sequencing was performed on PBMCs. These receptors all come from a male donor in good health and CMV-seronegative.

CDR3 region: CASSTQTRGLGGNTIYF. The CDR3 DNA sequence: TGTGCCAGCAGCACCCAGACTCGGGGGTTAGGGGGAAACACCATATATTTT. J is TRBJ1-3 and V is TRBV9; a weak D match, TRBD1 (5 bases). Germline CDR1 reads SGDLS; CDR2 reads YYNGEE. The CDR3 totals 17 residues. V dropped 4 bases and J dropped 4 bases, with 21 bases sitting between them.

About this clone itself: The junction does not match germline at one end; this may be a read error. The chain combines TRBV5-6 with TRBJ1-6; 7 bases align to TRBD1. The CDR3 totals 17 residues. CDR1 and CDR2 from the germline V gene are SGHDT and YYEEEE. The chain's CDR3 is CASSAVGTAVYNSLLHF. DNA for the CDR3: TGTGCCAGCAGCGCCGTAGGGACAGCCGTTTATAATTCACTCCTCCACTTT.

The chain is built from TRBV18 and TRBJ2-5; the match to TRBD1 covers 9 bases. The end of the DNA fits TRBJ2-7 better, so the J call may be wrong. CDR1 is KGHSH and CDR2 is LQKENI in the germline V gene. The CDR3 loop spans 14 amino acids. The CDR3 nucleotides are TGTGCCAGCTCACCACCGGGACAGGGTTACGAGCAGTACTTC. It encodes CASSPPGQGYEQYF.

The J gene is TRBJ2-7, the V gene TRBV19, with D perhaps TRBD1 (6 bases). This CDR3 has 14 amino acids. Germline CDR1 LNHDA, CDR2 SQIVND (reference sequence). The germline V and J ends were trimmed by 5 bases and 3 bases, with 14 bases remaining between them. DNA for the CDR3: TGTGCCAGTAGTTTTACGACAGGCGGCTACGAGCAGTACTTC. Protein sequence: CASSFTTGGYEQYF.

The chain recombines TRBV4-2 with TRBJ2-7; a weak D match, TRBD2 (6 bases). Germline V lookup: CDR1 LGHNA, CDR2 YNFKEQ. Trimming shortened V by 1 base and J by 2 bases, and 15 bases separated the two germline ends. The CDR3 contains 16 residues. Written as DNA, the CDR3 is TGTGCCAGCAGCCAAGCCACCGGGACTTCGACCTACGAGCAGTACTTC. Translation gives CASSQATGTSTYEQYF.

This sequence joins TRBV7-8 and TRBJ1-1; D is unclear. The ends were cut back, 2 bases at V and 12 bases at J, with 10 bases in the middle. CDR3 length: 11 amino acids. Germline V gene data show CDR1 as SGHVS and CDR2 as FQNEAQ. The DNA of the CDR3 is TGTGCCAGCAGCTTATTCGGGGTCCCTTTCTTT. This codes for CASSLFGVPFF.

J is TRBJ1-3 and V is TRBV18; 7 bases fit TRBD1. The CDR3 has 15 amino acids. Germline CDR1 is KGHSH and CDR2 is LQKENI. The V and J ends lost 5 bases and 4 bases, in that order; junction bases with no gene match: 8. The CDR3 nucleotides are TGTGCCAGCTCAGAATACAGGGGCCGCGGAAACACCATATATTTT. Protein: CASSEYRGRGNTIYF.

This chain connects TRBV5-1 to TRBJ2-1; the D is unclear. The CDR3 runs 12 residues. V was pared by 4 bases and J by 10 bases, with 12 bases between. Germline V gene data show CDR1 as SGHRS and CDR2 as YFSETQ. CDR3 sequence: CASSSPGQEQFF. CDR3 nucleotides: TGCGCCAGCAGCAGTCCGGGTCAGGAGCAGTTCTTC.

The chain links TRBV6-1 to TRBJ2-6, with a weak D call TRBD2 (7 bases). The ends were cut back, 0 bases at V and 2 bases at J, with 26 bases in the middle. CDR3 length: 22 residues. Germline-derived CDR1 and CDR2 are MNHNS and SASEGT. The CDR3 here is CASSEASQFAGAVDAGANVLTF. CDR3 nucleotides: TGTGCCAGCAGTGAAGCAAGTCAGTTTGCGGGGGCCGTGGATGCTGGGGCCAACGTCCTGACTTTC.

The J gene is TRBJ2-1, the V gene TRBV5-1, with 8 bases aligning to TRBD1. Germline CDR1 SGHRS, CDR2 YFSETQ. Losses at the gene ends were 0 bases for V and 7 bases for J; bases not matched to a gene: 6. CDR3 size: 15 residues. DNA of the CDR3: TGCGCCAGCAGCTTGGTCCAGGGGGCGCGGAATGAGCAGTTCTTC. This codes for CASSLVQGARNEQFF.

The rearrangement joins TRBV5-6 to TRBJ2-7, with 7 bases that match TRBD1. CDR3 length: 13 residues. V lost 4 bases to trimming and J lost 3 bases; unmatched junction nucleotides: 4. The germline gives CDR1 SGHDT, CDR2 YYEEEE. CDR3: CASSADRNYEQYF. CDR3 bases: TGTGCCAGCAGCGCGGACAGGAACTACGAGCAGTACTTC.

This chain connects TRBV2 to TRBJ2-5, with D perhaps TRBD1 (5 bases). V was cut by 2 bases and J by 3 bases, with 25 bases left in between. The CDR3 covers 19 residues. The germline CDR1 and CDR2 sequences are SNHLY and FYNNEI. CDR3 coding DNA: TGTGCCAGCAGTGAAATGGGGCAGATCCTGTCCCTGGGAAAAGAGACCCAGTACTTC. Its protein product is CASSEMGQILSLGKETQYF.

V usage is TRBV5-6 and J usage is TRBJ2-2; 9 nucleotides align to TRBD1. Unmatched junction bases numbered 6, after V lost 4 bases and J lost 2 bases. CDR1 and CDR2 from the germline V gene are SGHDT and YYEEEE. The CDR3 is made up of 16 amino acids. CDR3 nucleotide sequence: TGTGCCAGCAGCACCCCGGGACAGGGAAACACCGGGGAGCTGTTTTTT. Protein product: CASSTPGQGNTGELFF.

The V gene is TRBV14, the J gene TRBJ2-5, with D maybe TRBD2 (6 bases). Per germline, CDR1 SGHDN and CDR2 FVKESK. V lost 2 bases and J 6 bases, leaving 19 bases between the germline ends. This CDR3 is built from 16 residues. The CDR3 protein is CASSQWDGGRGKTQYF. CDR3 DNA sequence: TGTGCCAGCAGCCAATGGGACGGAGGGCGTGGAAAGACCCAGTACTTC.

In nucleotides, the CDR3 is TGTGCCAGCAGTGAGGCTTTCGAGCAGTACTTC. Amino acid sequence: CASSEAFEQYF. The chain has TRBV6-5 and TRBJ2-7; D gene unclear. The ends were cut back, 5 bases at V and 6 bases at J, with 8 bases in the middle. Germline V gene sequence: CDR1 MNHEY, CDR2 SVGAGI. This CDR3 region has 11 residues.

This chain joins TRBV7-6 and TRBJ1-6, with 9 bases matching TRBD1. After removal of 5 bases from V and 5 bases from J, the junction contained 4 bases not matched to a gene. There are 15 residues in the CDR3. In germline, CDR1 is SGHVS, CDR2 FNYEAQ. CDR3 region: CASSPGTGNNSPLHF. In nucleotides, the CDR3 is TGTGCCAGCAGCCCAGGGACAGGGAATAATTCACCCCTCCACTTT.

V is TRBV2 and J is TRBJ2-5; 7 bases map to TRBD1. This CDR3 comprises 14 residues. Losses at the gene ends were 8 bases for V and 5 bases for J; bases not matched to a gene: 11. CDR1 is SNHLY, CDR2 FYNNEI, per germline. For the CDR3, the DNA is TGTGCCAGCTTGGGACAGTTGGTCGGGGAGACCCAGTACTTC. Residues: CASLGQLVGETQYF.